The TCR beta chain described here comes from a study of cytomegalovirus exposure and HLA in healthy donors. Regarding the study as a whole: There were a few CMV-associated chains whose specificity for CMV antigens was confirmed in vitro. Researchers catalogued 150 or so TCR beta chains as cytomegalovirus-associated.

Regarding donors, all were healthy bone marrow donors. This CDR3 is built from 15 residues. CDR1 is SQVTM and CDR2 is ANQGSEA in the germline V gene. The V end was cut by 3 bases, the J end by 0 bases, with 9 bases between. About this clone: Antigen specificity is unknown.

Primers for the PCR totalled 60 Vbeta and 13 Jbeta. Assay: immunoSEQ multiplex PCR; the TCRdb copy retains only in-frame clones and omits some. This table holds around 31,000 clones, about 87% found once. This sequence originates from a boy aged 5-17 years in good health and CMV-seronegative. Sequencing was performed on PBMCs. V usage is TRBV29-1 and J usage is TRBJ2-6, with D perhaps matching TRBD1 (6 bases). The CDR3 bases are TGCAGCGTTGAGGAAGGGGGCTCTGGGGCCAACGTCCTGACTTTC. Amino acid sequence: CSVEEGGSGANVLTF.